This T cell receptor (beta chain) was sequenced during a study of cytomegalovirus exposure and HLA in healthy donors. A word on this clone: Its cognate antigen is unknown.

Whole-study findings and limits: The classifier was said to identify cytomegalovirus status with high specificity and sensitivity. The study recorded over 150 TCR beta chains that were cytomegalovirus-associated.

V was pared by 6 bases and J by 2 bases, with 14 bases between. Germline V gene data show CDR1 as MDHEN and CDR2 as SYDVKM. The CDR3 contains 14 residues. TCRdb's copy holds only in-frame clones and misses some; the assay was immunoSEQ multiplex PCR. The sample shows a few hundred thousand clones, 80% to 90% of them seen only once. Sequenced: PBMCs. The chain links TRBV28 to TRBJ2-7, with D perhaps matching TRBD2 (7 bases). The sequence was obtained from a woman aged 18-29 years in good health and CMV-seronegative. This chain's CDR3 is CASSFLGGPYEQYF. DNA for the CDR3: TGTGCCAGCAGCTTCCTGGGGGGGCCCTACGAGCAGTACTTC.